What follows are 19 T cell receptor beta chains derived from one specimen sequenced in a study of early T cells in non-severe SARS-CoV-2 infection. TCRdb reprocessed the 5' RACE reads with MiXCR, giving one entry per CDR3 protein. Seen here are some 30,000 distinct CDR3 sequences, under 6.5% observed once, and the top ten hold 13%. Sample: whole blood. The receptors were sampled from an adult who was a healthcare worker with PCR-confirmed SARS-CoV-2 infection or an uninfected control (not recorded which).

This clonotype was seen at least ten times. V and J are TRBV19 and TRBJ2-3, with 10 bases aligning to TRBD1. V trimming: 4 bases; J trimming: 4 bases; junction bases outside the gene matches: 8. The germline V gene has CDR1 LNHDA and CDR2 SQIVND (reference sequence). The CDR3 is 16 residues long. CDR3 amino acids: CASSRTTGGSADTQYF. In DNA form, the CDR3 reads TGTGCCAGTAGTAGGACGACAGGGGGCAGCGCAGATACGCAGTATTTT.

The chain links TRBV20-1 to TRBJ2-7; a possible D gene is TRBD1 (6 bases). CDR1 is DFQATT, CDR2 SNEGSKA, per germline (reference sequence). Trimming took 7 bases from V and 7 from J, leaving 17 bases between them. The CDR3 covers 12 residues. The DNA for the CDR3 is TGCAGTGGGCTTGGACAGCGAGGGGAGCAGTACTTC. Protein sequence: CSGLGQRGEQYF.

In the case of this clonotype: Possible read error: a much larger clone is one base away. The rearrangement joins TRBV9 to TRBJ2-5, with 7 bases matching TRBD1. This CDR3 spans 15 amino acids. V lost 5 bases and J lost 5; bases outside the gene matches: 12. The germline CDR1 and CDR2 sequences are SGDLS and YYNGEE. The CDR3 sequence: CASSPGQHPRETQYF. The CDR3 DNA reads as TGTGCCAGCAGTCCGGGACAGCATCCTAGGGAGACCCAGTACTTC.

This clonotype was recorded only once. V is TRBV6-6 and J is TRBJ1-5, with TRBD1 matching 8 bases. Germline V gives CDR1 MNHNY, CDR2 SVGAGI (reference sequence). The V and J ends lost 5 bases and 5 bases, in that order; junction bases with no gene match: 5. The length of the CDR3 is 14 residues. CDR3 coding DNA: TGTGCCAGCAGTCCGGACAGGGTGGATCAGCCCCAGCATTTT. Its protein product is CASSPDRVDQPQHF.

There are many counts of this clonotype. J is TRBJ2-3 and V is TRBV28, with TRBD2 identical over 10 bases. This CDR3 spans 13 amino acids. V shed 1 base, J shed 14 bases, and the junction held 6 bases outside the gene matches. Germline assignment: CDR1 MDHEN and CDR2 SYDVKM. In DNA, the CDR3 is TGTGCCAGCAGTTTATCCAGCGGGGGGGCCCGGTATTTT. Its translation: CASSLSSGGARYF.

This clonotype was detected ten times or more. The CDR3 here is CASSWGSLGPSSYNEQFF. In DNA form, the CDR3 reads TGTGCCAGCAGCTGGGGTAGTCTAGGGCCAAGCTCCTACAATGAGCAGTTCTTC. The genes are TRBV7-6 and TRBJ2-1; D not resolved. The CDR3 spans 18 residues. Trimming pared 4 bases from V and 0 bases from J, leaving 19 bases between. CDR1 and CDR2 (germline): SGHVS, FNYEAQ.

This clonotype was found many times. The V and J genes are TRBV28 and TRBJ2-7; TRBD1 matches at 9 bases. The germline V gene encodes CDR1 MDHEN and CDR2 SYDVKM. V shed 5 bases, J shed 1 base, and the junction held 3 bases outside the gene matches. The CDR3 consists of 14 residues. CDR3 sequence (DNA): TGTGCCAGCAGTACAGGGGGCGGTTCCTACGAGCAGTACTTC. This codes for CASSTGGGSYEQYF.

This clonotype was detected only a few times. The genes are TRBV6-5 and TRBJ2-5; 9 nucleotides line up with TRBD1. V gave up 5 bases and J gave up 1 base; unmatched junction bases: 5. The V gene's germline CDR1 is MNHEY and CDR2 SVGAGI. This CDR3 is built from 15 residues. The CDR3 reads CASSRRTGAQETQYF. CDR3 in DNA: TGTGCCAGCAGTCGACGGACAGGGGCCCAAGAGACCCAGTACTTC.

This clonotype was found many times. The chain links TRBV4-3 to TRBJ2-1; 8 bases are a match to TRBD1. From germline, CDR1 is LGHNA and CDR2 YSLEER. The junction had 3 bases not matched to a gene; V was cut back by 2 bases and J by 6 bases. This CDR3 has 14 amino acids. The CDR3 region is CASSQRDRSNEQFF. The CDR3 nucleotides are TGCGCCAGCAGCCAAAGGGACAGGAGCAATGAGCAGTTCTTC.

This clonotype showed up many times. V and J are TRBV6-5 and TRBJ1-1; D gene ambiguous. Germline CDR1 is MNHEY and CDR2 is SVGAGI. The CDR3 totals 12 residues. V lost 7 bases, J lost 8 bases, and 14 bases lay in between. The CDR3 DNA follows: TGTGCCAGCAACTCCAACCGGGCCGAAGCTTTCTTT. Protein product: CASNSNRAEAFF.

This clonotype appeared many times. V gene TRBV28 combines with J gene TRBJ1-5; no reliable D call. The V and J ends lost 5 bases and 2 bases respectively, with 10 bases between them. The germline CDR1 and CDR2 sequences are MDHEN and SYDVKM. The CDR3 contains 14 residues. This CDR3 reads CASSAHGGNQPQHF. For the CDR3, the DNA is TGTGCCAGCAGTGCGCATGGGGGCAATCAGCCCCAGCATTTT.

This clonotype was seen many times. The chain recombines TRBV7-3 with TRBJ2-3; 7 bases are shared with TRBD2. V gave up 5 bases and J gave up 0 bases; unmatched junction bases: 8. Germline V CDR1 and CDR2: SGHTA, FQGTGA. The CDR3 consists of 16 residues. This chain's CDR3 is CASSPGTNPSTDTQYF. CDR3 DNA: TGTGCCAGCAGCCCGGGGACTAACCCTAGCACAGATACGCAGTATTTT.

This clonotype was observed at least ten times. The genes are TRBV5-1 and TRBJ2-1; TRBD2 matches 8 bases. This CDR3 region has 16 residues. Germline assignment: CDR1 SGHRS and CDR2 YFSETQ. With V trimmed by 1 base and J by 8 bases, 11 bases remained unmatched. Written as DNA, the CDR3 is TGCGCCAGCAGCTTGTTTCGCGGGGGGCCCTCGGATGAGCAGTTCTTC. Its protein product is CASSLFRGGPSDEQFF.

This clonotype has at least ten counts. For the CDR3, the DNA is TGTGCCAGCAGCGAACGACTAGCGGGGCTCCAAGAGACCCAGTACTTC. This encodes CASSERLAGLQETQYF. This chain uses TRBV13 with TRBJ2-5; 11 bases fit TRBD2. The trim removed 5 bases at V and 1 base at J, leaving 6 bases unmatched. Per germline, CDR1 PRHDT and CDR2 FYEKMQ (reference sequence). This CDR3 has 16 amino acids.

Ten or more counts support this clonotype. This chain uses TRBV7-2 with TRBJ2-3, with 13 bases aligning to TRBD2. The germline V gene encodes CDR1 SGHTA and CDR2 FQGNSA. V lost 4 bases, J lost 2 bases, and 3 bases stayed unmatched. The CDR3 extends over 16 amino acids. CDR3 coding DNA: TGTGCCAGCAGCTCCGGGACTAGCGGGGTCACAGATACGCAGTATTTT. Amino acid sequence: CASSSGTSGVTDTQYF.

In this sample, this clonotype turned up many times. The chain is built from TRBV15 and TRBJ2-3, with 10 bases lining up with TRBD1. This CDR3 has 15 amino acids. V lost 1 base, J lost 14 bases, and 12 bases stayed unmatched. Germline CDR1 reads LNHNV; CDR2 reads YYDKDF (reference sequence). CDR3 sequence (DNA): TGTGCCACCAGCAGAGTGGGGACAGGGGATTCAACAGGGTATTTT. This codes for CATSRVGTGDSTGYF.

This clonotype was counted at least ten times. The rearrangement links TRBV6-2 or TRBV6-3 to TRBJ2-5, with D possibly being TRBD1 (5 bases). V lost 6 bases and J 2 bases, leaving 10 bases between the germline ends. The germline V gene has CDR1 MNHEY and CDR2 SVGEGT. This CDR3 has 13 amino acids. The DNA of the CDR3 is TGTGCCAGCAGCCCGGACACACAAGAGACCCAGTACTTC. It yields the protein CASSPDTQETQYF.

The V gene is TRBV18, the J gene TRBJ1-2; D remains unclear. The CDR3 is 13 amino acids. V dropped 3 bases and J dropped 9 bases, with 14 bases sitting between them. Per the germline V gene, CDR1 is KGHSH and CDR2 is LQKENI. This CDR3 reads CASSPPIRESYTF. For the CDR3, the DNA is TGTGCCAGCTCACCCCCCATCCGAGAGAGCTACACCTTC.

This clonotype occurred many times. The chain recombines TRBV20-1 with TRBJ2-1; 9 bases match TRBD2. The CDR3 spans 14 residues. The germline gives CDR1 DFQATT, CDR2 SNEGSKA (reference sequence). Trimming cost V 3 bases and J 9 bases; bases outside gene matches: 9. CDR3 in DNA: TGCAGTGCTAGTCTTTACAGTAGCGGGGGTGAGCAGTTCTTC. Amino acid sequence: CSASLYSSGGEQFF.